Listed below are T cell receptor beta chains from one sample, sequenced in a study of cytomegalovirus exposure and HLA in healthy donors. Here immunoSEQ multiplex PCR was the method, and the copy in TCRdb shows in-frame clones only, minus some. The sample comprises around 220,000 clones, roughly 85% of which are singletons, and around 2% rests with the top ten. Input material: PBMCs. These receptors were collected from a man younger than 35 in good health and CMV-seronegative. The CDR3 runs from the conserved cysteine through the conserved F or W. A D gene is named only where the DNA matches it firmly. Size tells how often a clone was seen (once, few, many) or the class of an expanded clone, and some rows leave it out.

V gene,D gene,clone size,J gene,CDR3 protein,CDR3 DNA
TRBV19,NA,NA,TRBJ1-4,CASKAGEEKLFF,TGTGCCAGTAAGGCCGGGGAGGAAAAACTGTTTTTT
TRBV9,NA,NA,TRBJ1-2,CASSVGQPSSNYGYTF,TGTGCCAGCAGCGTAGGACAGCCCTCCTCTAACTATGGCTACACCTTC
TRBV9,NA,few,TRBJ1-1,CASSVDGQRVEAFF,TGTGCCAGCAGCGTAGACGGACAGAGGGTTGAAGCTTTCTTT
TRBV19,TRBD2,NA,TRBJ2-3,CASSDNRMGRGADTQYF,TGTGCCAGTAGTGATAACCGGATGGGGAGGGGAGCAGATACGCAGTATTTT
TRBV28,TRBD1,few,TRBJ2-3,CASSRDSITDTQYF,TGTGCCAGCAGTCGGGACAGTATTACAGATACGCAGTATTTT
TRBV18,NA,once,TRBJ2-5,CASSLNGGRQETQYF,TGTGCCAGCTCACTTAACGGGGGACGCCAAGAGACCCAGTACTTC
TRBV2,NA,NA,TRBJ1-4,CASSGGASNEKLFF,TGTGCCAGCAGTGGCGGAGCCTCTAATGAAAAACTGTTTTTT
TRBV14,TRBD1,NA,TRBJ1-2,CASSQDRTGSGYTF,TGTGCCAGCAGCCAAGATAGGACAGGGAGTGGCTACACCTTC
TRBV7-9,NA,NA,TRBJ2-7,CASSSTGEQYF,TGTGCCAGCAGCTCCACAGGCGAGCAGTACTTC
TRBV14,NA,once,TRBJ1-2,CASSQDVGGYTF,TGTGCCAGCAGCCAAGATGTGGGCGGCTACACCTTC
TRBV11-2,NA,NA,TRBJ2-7,CASSLGDSYSYEQYF,TGTGCCAGCAGCTTAGGGGACTCCTACTCCTACGAGCAGTACTTC
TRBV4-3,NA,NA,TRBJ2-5,CASSQALTRGLQETQYF,TGCGCCAGCAGCCAAGCTCTGACGCGGGGCCTCCAAGAGACCCAGTACTTC
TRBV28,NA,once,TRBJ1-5,CASSEWGATQPQHF,TGTGCCAGCAGTGAGTGGGGAGCTACTCAGCCCCAGCATTTT
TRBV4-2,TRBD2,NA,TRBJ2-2,CASRPQREWAGELFF,TGTGCCAGCAGGCCCCAGCGGGAGTGGGCCGGGGAGCTGTTTTTT
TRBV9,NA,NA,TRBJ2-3,CASSFTGGGSTDTQYF,TGTGCCAGCAGCTTCACAGGGGGAGGGAGCACAGATACGCAGTATTTT
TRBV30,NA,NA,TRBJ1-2,CAWIQKVGLEANYGYTF,TGTGCCTGGATCCAGAAGGTGGGCTTGGAAGCTAACTATGGCTACACCTTC
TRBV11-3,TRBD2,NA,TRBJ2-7,CASSFGLAGGSSYEQYF,TGTGCCAGCAGCTTCGGACTAGCGGGGGGGAGCTCCTACGAGCAGTACTTC
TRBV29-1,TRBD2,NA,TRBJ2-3,CSGGTSGGVGTQYF,TGCAGCGGGGGGACTAGCGGGGGGGTTGGTACGCAGTATTTT
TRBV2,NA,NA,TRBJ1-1,CASSSTRGAGTEAFF,TGTGCCAGCAGCTCCACCCGGGGGGCCGGGACTGAAGCTTTCTTT
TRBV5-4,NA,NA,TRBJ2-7,CASSFREAYEQYF,TGTGCCAGCAGCTTCAGGGAGGCCTACGAGCAGTACTTC
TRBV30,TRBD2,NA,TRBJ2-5,CAWRKAGGETQYF,TGTGCCTGGAGGAAAGCGGGAGGAGAGACCCAGTACTTC
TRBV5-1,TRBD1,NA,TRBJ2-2,CASSPWSPQGAGELFF,TGCGCCAGCAGCCCATGGAGTCCTCAGGGGGCGGGGGAGCTGTTTTTT
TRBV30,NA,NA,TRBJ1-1,CAYNDGDTEAFF,TGTGCCTATAATGACGGGGACACTGAAGCTTTCTTT
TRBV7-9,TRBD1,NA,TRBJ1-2,CASSSLTGTGGSGYTF,TGTGCCAGCAGCTCGCTAACCGGGACAGGGGGCAGTGGCTACACCTTC
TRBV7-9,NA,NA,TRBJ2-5,CASSSTGTSGTQYF,TGTGCCAGCAGCTCCACAGGGACGTCGGGGACCCAGTACTTC
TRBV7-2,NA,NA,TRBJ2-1,CASRLRYNEQFF,TGTGCCAGCAGGCTACGGTACAATGAGCAGTTCTTC
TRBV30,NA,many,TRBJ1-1,CAWSPLPPNGAFF,TGTGCCTGGAGTCCCCTACCCCCCAACGGAGCTTTCTTT
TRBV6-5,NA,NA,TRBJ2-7,CASSYSDSDSYEQYF,TGTGCCAGCAGTTACTCGGACAGCGACTCCTACGAGCAGTACTTC
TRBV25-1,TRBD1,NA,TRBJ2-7,CASSAFGQGVRSEQYF,TGTGCCAGCAGTGCCTTTGGGCAGGGGGTTAGGTCCGAGCAGTACTTC
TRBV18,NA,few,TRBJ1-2,CASSLTDSHGYTF,TGTGCCAGCTCACTTACGGACTCGCATGGCTACACCTTC
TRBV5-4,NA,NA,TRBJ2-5,CASSLGSRGETQYF,TGTGCCAGCAGCTTGGGGTCTCGGGGGGAGACCCAGTACTTC
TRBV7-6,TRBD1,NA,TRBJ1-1,CASSLAKQGGNTEAFF,TGTGCCAGCAGCTTAGCGAAGCAGGGGGGGAACACTGAAGCTTTCTTT
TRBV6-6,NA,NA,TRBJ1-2,CASRETGLYGYTF,TGTGCCAGCAGAGAGACAGGCCTCTATGGCTACACCTTC
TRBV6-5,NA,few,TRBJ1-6,CASKEGVNNSPLHF,TGTGCCAGCAAAGAGGGGGTCAATAATTCACCCCTCCACTTT
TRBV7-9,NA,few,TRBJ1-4,CASSLSTPEKLFF,TGTGCCAGCAGCTTAAGCACGCCCGAAAAACTGTTTTTT
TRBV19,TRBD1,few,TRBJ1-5,CASSGQGVNQPQHF,TGTGCCAGTAGTGGACAGGGGGTAAATCAGCCCCAGCATTTT
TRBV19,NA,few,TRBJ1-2,CASMASYGYTF,TGTGCCAGTATGGCCTCTTATGGCTACACCTTC
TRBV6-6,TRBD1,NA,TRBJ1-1,CASSYSPRGPAFF,TGTGCCAGCAGTTACTCGCCGAGGGGGCCGGCTTTCTTT
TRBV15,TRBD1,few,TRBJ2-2,CATSREQGAGGELFF,TGTGCCACCAGCAGGGAACAGGGGGCGGGCGGGGAGCTGTTTTTT
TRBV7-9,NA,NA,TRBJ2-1,CASSSPNGGYNEQFF,TGTGCCAGCAGCTCCCCGAACGGGGGATACAATGAGCAGTTCTTC